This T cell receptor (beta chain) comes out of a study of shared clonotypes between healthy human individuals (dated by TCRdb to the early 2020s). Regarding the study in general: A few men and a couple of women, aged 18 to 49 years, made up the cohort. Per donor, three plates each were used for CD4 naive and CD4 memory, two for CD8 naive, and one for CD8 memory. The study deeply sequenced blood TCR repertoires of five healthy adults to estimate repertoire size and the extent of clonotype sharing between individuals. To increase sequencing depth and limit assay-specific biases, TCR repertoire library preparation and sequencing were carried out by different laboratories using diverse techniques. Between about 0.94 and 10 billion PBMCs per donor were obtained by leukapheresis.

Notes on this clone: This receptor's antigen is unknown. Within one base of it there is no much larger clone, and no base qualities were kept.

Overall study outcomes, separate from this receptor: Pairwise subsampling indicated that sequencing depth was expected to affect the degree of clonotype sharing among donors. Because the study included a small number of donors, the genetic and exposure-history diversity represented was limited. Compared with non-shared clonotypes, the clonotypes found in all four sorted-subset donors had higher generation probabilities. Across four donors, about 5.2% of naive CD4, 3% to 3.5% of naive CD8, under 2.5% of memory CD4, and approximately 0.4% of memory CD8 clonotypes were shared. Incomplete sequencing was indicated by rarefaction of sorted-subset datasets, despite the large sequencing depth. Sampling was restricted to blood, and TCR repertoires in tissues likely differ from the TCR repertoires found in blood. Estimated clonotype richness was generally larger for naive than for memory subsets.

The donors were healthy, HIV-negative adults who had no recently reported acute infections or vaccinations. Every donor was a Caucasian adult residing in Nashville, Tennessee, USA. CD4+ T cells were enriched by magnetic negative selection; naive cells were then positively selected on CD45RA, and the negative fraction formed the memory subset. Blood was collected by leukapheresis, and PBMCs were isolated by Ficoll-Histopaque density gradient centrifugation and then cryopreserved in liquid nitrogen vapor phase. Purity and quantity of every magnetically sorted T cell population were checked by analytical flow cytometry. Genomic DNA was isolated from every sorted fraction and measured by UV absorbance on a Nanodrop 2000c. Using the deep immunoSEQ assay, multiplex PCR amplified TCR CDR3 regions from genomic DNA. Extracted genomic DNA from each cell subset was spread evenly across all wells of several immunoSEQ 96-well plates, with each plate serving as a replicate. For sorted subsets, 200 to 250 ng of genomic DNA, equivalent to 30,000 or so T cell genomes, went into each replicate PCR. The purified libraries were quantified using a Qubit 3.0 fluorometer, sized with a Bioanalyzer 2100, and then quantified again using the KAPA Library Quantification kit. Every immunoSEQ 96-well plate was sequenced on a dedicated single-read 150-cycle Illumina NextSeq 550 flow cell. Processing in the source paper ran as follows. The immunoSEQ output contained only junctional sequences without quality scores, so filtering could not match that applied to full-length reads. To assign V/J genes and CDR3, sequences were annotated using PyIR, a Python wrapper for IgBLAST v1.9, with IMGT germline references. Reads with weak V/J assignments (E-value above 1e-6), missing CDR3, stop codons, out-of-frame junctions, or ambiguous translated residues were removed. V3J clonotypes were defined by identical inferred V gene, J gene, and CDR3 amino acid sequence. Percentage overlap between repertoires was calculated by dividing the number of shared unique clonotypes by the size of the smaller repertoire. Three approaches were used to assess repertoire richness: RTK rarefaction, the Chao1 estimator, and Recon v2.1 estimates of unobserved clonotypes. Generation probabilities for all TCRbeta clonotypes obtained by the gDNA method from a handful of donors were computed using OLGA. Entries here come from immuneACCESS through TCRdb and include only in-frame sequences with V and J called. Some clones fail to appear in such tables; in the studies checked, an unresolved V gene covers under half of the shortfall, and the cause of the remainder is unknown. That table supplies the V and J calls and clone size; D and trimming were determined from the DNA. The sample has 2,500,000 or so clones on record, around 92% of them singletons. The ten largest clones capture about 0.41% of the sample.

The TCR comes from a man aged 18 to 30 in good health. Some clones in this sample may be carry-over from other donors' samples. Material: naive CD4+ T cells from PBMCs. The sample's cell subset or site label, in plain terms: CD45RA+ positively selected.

The nucleotides are TGTGCCAGCAGCTCGACGAGACTGGCCTACGAGCAGTACTTC. It translates to CASSSTRLAYEQYF. The chain links TRBV7-9 with TRBJ2-7; there is no confident call for the D gene. The CDR3 covers 14 residues, taking in both the cysteine and the phenylalanine. The read is trimmed to its CDR3 DNA, 42 bases read in frame from base 1. V loses 4 bases, J loses 2 bases, and the germline ends lie 12 bases apart. The germline V gene (reference sequence) supplies CDR1 SEHNR and CDR2 FQNEAQ.